These 5 T cell receptor beta chains share one sample of origin, sequenced in a study of blood T cell repertoires in COVID-19. Clones were read by immunoSEQ multiplex PCR, and TCRdb kept only the in-frame ones, dropping some. The sample has around 330,000 clones, approximately 88% seen once. Sequenced sample: peripheral blood. The receptors were gathered from a woman under 40 with COVID-19, enrolled during active disease.

The chain joins TRBV7-2 to TRBJ2-2, with TRBD1 matching 7 bases. CDR1 is SGHTA and CDR2 is FQGNSA in the germline V gene. This CDR3 region has 16 residues. V lost 3 bases, J lost 1 base, and 5 bases stayed unmatched. For the CDR3, the DNA is TGTGCCAGCAGCTTGGGACAGCCGAAGAACACCGGGGAGCTGTTTTTT. This sequence encodes CASSLGQPKNTGELFF.

Only one count was recorded for this clone. This chain links TRBV19 with TRBJ1-2; 7 nucleotides line up with TRBD1. With V trimmed by 7 bases and J by 3 bases, 11 bases remained unmatched. The CDR3 length is 15 residues. Looked up from germline, CDR1 is LNHDA and CDR2 is SQIVND (reference sequence). CDR3 loop: CASTTGRMGDYGYTF. The CDR3 bases are TGTGCCAGTACGACAGGGAGAATGGGTGACTATGGCTACACCTTC.

The genes are TRBV5-4 and TRBJ2-2, with a tentative D call TRBD2 (6 bases). With 3 bases removed from V and 0 bases from J, the gap between germline ends came to 21 bases. CDR1 and CDR2 (germline): SGHNT, YYREEE (reference sequence). This CDR3 has 19 residues. CDR3 coding DNA: TGTGCCAGCAGCTACCCGGGACGGACTACACGAACGAACACCGGGGAGCTGTTTTTT. It specifies CASSYPGRTTRTNTGELFF.

This rearrangement joins TRBV6-6 to TRBJ1-5; unclear D gene. The CDR3 contains 14 residues. Trimming took off 1 base at V and 9 bases at J, with 13 bases between the two ends. Germline assignment: CDR1 MNHNY and CDR2 SVGAGI (reference sequence). CDR3 nucleotide sequence: TGTGCCAGCAGTTACTTTGGTCCGAGTACGCCCCAGCATTTT. Translating gives CASSYFGPSTPQHF.

V is TRBV25-1 and J is TRBJ1-2; TRBD1 is a possible D gene (6 bases). Germline values: CDR1 MGHDK, CDR2 SYGVNS. Trimming stripped 3 bases from V and 8 bases from J, with 25 bases between. The CDR3 has 17 residues. In DNA, the CDR3 is TGTGCCAGCAGTGAGTCCGGACTGCGATATGGGGGCATAGGCTACACCTTC. It codes for CASSESGLRYGGIGYTF.